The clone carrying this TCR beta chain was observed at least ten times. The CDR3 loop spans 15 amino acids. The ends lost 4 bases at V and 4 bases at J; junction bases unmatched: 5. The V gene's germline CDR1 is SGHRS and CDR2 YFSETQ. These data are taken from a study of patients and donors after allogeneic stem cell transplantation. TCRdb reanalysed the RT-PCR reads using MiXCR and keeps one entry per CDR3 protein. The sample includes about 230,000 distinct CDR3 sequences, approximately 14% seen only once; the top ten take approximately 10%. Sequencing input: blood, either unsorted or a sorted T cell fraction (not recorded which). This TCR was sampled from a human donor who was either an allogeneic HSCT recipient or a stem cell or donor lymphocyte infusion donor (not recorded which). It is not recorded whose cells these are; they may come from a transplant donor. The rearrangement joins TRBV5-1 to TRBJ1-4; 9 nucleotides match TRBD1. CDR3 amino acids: CASSVGQGRNEKLFF. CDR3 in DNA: TGCGCCAGCAGCGTAGGACAGGGGCGTAATGAAAAACTGTTTTTT.